Each of the 19 T cell receptor beta chains below was sequenced from the same sample in a study of cytomegalovirus exposure and HLA in healthy donors. 13 Jbeta primers and 60 Vbeta primers were used for the PCR. TCRdb's copy holds only in-frame clones and misses some; the assay was immunoSEQ multiplex PCR. In the table there are about 170,000 clones, around 80% of which are singletons. Sequenced sample: PBMCs. The source is a male donor in good health and CMV-seronegative.

The chain links TRBV9 to TRBJ1-1; D ambiguous. Per the germline V gene, CDR1 is SGDLS and CDR2 is YYNGEE. V dropped 3 bases and J dropped 4 bases, with 13 bases sitting between them. The length of the CDR3 is 14 residues. The CDR3 loop is CASSAFTTATEAFF. The CDR3 bases are TGTGCCAGCAGCGCATTTACTACTGCCACTGAAGCTTTCTTT.

The chain recombines TRBV2 with TRBJ1-1; TRBD1 matches at 8 bases. The CDR3 extends over 15 amino acids. With 5 bases clipped from V and 0 bases from J, the junction kept 5 bases outside the gene matches. CDR1 and CDR2 (germline): SNHLY, FYNNEI. The CDR3 protein is CASSRDRLMNTEAFF. CDR3 nucleotide sequence: TGTGCCAGCAGTCGGGACAGGCTCATGAACACTGAAGCTTTCTTT.

The CDR3 loop reads CASSSLQGASSEAFF. The CDR3, as DNA: TGTGCCAGCAGCAGCCTACAGGGGGCTTCGTCTGAAGCTTTCTTT. The chain joins TRBV7-9 to TRBJ1-1, with 9 nucleotides matching TRBD1. V shed 5 bases, J shed 6 bases, and the junction held 10 bases outside the gene matches. Germline V gives CDR1 SEHNR, CDR2 FQNEAQ (reference sequence). The CDR3 loop spans 15 amino acids.

This chain links TRBV5-8 with TRBJ1-4, with D hard to call. Germline assignment: CDR1 SGHTS and CDR2 YDEGEE. Trimming removed 1 base at V and 4 bases at J, with 2 bases between. This CDR3 has 12 amino acids. CDR3 nucleotides: TGTGCCAGCAGCTTGCATAATGAAAAACTGTTTTTT. Amino acids: CASSLHNEKLFF.

The rearrangement joins TRBV13 to TRBJ2-5, with TRBD2 matching over 8 bases. The CDR3 has 14 amino acids. The germline gives CDR1 PRHDT, CDR2 FYEKMQ (reference sequence). J was trimmed by 2 bases and V by 5 bases; bases with no gene match: 4. Here the CDR3 DNA reads TGTGCCAGCAGCCGGGGACTAGGACAAGAGACCCAGTACTTC. Translated: CASSRGLGQETQYF.

Points on this clone: At one end the junction does not follow the germline gene, possibly because of a read error. V gene TRBV6-1 combines with J gene TRBJ1-2; 7 nucleotides agree with TRBD1. The CDR3 runs 12 residues. CDR1 MNHNS and CDR2 SASEGT come from the germline V gene. The DNA for the CDR3 is TGTGCCAGCAGTGAAGGGTCATGGGACAGTCTCTTC. Translation gives CASSEGSWDSLF.

V usage is TRBV18 and J usage is TRBJ2-3; 9 positions match TRBD1. Germline values: CDR1 KGHSH, CDR2 LQKENI. This CDR3 is 18 amino acids long. The V segment lost 2 bases and the J segment 0 bases; nucleotides outside the gene matches: 9. The chain's CDR3 is CASSPKTPGQGSTDTQYF. The DNA for the CDR3 is TGTGCCAGCTCACCAAAAACTCCGGGACAGGGAAGCACAGATACGCAGTATTTT.

V and J are TRBV2 and TRBJ2-1, with 8 bases identical to TRBD2. The germline V gene encodes CDR1 SNHLY and CDR2 FYNNEI. This CDR3 has 14 residues. Trimming took 9 bases from V and 4 from J; bases not matched to a gene: 8. CDR3 DNA: TGTGCCAGTGACGGTAGCGGGGTTTACAATGAGCAGTTCTTC. This codes for CASDGSGVYNEQFF. The variable domain in full, with the rest retrieved from reference TRBV2 and TRBJ2-1, is EPEVTQTPSHQVTQMGQEVILRCVPISNHLYFYWYRQILGQKVEFLVSFYNNEISEKSEIFDDQFSVERPDGSNFTLKIRSTKLEDSAMYFCASDGSGVYNEQFFGPGTRLTVL.

This chain joins TRBV18 and TRBJ2-5; 9 bases map to TRBD1. The end of the DNA fits TRBJ2-7 better, so the J call may be wrong. Germline CDR1 reads KGHSH; CDR2 reads LQKENI. This CDR3 is built from 13 residues. In DNA, the CDR3 is TGTGCCAGCTCATCGGGACAGGGCTACGAGCAGTACTTC. As protein: CASSSGQGYEQYF.

The chain uses TRBV29-1 and TRBJ1-1; D may be TRBD1 (6 bases). The V gene lost 0 bases and the J gene lost 1 base, with 12 bases spanning the gap. The CDR3 runs 15 residues. Looked up from germline, CDR1 is SQVTM and CDR2 is ANQGSEA. CDR3 sequence: CSVEDPATGNTEAFF. CDR3 coding DNA: TGCAGCGTTGAAGACCCCGCGACAGGGAACACTGAAGCTTTCTTT. The full variable domain, with the rest looked up from reference TRBV29-1 and TRBJ1-1, is SAVISQKPSRDICQRGTSLTIQCQVDSQVTMMFWYRQQPGQSLTLIATANQGSEATYESGFVIDKFPISRPNLTFSTLTVSNMSPEDSSIYLCSVEDPATGNTEAFFGQGTRLTVV.

This chain uses TRBV5-1 with TRBJ2-5, with 8 bases matching TRBD1. The CDR3 loop spans 15 amino acids. Germline assignment: CDR1 SGHRS and CDR2 YFSETQ. J gave up 2 bases and V 4 bases, and 7 bases lay outside the gene matches. The CDR3 reads CASSATGGRQETQYF. The CDR3 region has the DNA TGCGCCAGCAGCGCCACAGGGGGGAGACAAGAGACCCAGTACTTC.

This clone was found a few times. The V and J genes are TRBV5-5 and TRBJ1-3; TRBD1 is a possible D gene (5 bases). CDR1 SGHKS and CDR2 YYEKEE come from the germline V gene (reference sequence). The CDR3 extends over 15 amino acids. V was shortened by 4 bases and J by 0 bases, with 11 bases between the two germline ends. CDR3 sequence (DNA): TGTGCCAGCAGCCTTGGGACTTTCTCTGGAAACACCATATATTTT. Its protein is CASSLGTFSGNTIYF.

The rearrangement joins TRBV19 to TRBJ1-1, with 8 bases identical to TRBD1. This CDR3 has 15 amino acids. Germline-derived CDR1 and CDR2 are LNHDA and SQIVND (reference sequence). Trimming removed 5 bases from V and 9 bases from J; junction bases left unmatched: 14. CDR3 protein: CASSFYSGGDEKAFF. DNA for the CDR3: TGTGCCAGTAGTTTCTACTCAGGGGGCGACGAGAAAGCTTTCTTT.

This clone was counted once. The chain uses TRBV6-5 and TRBJ1-1; D is undetermined. The CDR3 runs 14 residues. V was cut by 2 bases and J by 2 bases, with 9 bases left in between. Germline V lookup: CDR1 MNHEY, CDR2 SVGAGI. The CDR3 region is CASSYRQLNTEAFF. The CDR3 DNA reads TGTGCCAGCAGTTACCGTCAGTTAAACACTGAAGCTTTCTTT.

V usage is TRBV18 and J usage is TRBJ2-5; TRBD2 agrees at 9 bases. Trimming cost V 3 bases and J 0 bases; bases outside gene matches: 8. This CDR3 comprises 17 residues. Per the germline V gene, CDR1 is KGHSH and CDR2 is LQKENI. The CDR3 DNA sequence: TGTGCCAGCTCACCGCCTAGTAGCGGGGGAAACCAAGAGACCCAGTACTTC. Translating it yields CASSPPSSGGNQETQYF.

V usage is TRBV30 and J usage is TRBJ2-1, with D possibly TRBD2 on 6 matching bases. Per the germline V gene, CDR1 is GTSNPN and CDR2 is SVGIG (reference sequence). The CDR3 length is 13 residues. Between the trimmed V and J ends, which lost 3 bases and 3 bases, there was a span of 9 bases. In nucleotides, the CDR3 is TGTGCCTGGAGGGCCGGGGGCTACAATGAGCAGTTCTTC. Translation: CAWRAGGYNEQFF.

The chain links TRBV5-1 to TRBJ1-2; 10 bases line up with TRBD1. V gave up 2 bases and J gave up 3 bases; unmatched junction bases: 10. This CDR3 has 17 amino acids. The germline V gene encodes CDR1 SGHRS and CDR2 YFSETQ. CDR3 residues: CASSLLTGGGLDYGYTF. In DNA, the CDR3 is TGCGCCAGCAGCTTATTGACAGGGGGCGGTTTGGACTATGGCTACACCTTC. Full variable domain (rest looked up from reference TRBV5-1 and TRBJ1-2): KAGVTQTPRYLIKTRGQQVTLSCSPISGHRSVSWYQQTPGQGLQFLFEYFSETQRNKGNFPGRFSGRQFSNSRSEMNVSTLELGDSALYLCASSLLTGGGLDYGYTFGSGTRLTVV.

The V gene is TRBV4-1, the J gene TRBJ2-7; maybe TRBD2 (5 bases). CDR1 is MGHRA and CDR2 is YSYEKL in the germline V gene. The CDR3 length is 13 residues. V was cut by 2 bases and J by 2 bases, with 7 bases left in between. The DNA for the CDR3 is TGCGCCAGCAGCCAACGGGAAACCTACGAGCAGTACTTC. It translates to CASSQRETYEQYF.

V gene TRBV7-6 combines with J gene TRBJ1-6; D remains unclear. Germline assignment: CDR1 SGHVS and CDR2 FNYEAQ. CDR3 length: 16 amino acids. Trimming took 1 base from V and 5 from J, leaving 12 bases between them. CDR3 in DNA: TGTGCCAGCAGCTTAGAAGAACCCGCTAATAATTCACCCCTCCACTTT. Encoded protein: CASSLEEPANNSPLHF.